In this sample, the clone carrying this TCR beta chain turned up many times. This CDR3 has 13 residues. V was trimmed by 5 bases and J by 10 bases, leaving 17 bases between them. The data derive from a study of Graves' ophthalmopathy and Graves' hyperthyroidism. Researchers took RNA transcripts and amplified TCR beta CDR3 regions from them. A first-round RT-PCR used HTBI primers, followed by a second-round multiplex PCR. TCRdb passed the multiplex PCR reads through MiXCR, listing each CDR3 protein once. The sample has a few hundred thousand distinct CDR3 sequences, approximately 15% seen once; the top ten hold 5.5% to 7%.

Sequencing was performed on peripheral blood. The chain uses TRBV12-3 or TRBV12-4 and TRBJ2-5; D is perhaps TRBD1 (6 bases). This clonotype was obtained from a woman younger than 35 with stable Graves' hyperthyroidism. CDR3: CASSTRDTPGQYF. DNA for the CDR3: TGTGCCAGCAGTACCCGGGACACCCCGGGCCAGTACTTC.